The clone carrying this T cell receptor beta chain was counted many times. Its antigen remains unidentified. CDR1 and CDR2 (germline): KGHSH, LQKENI. The V end was cut by 2 bases, the J end by 2 bases, with 9 bases between. This CDR3 comprises 14 residues. RNA transcripts served as the template for amplifying TCR beta CDR3 regions. The HTBI primer set served for first-round RT-PCR of the TCR CDR3. TCRdb re-analysed the multiplex PCR reads in MiXCR, keeping a single row per CDR3 protein. Of over 350,000 distinct CDR3 sequences listed, less than 20% are singletons. Active moderate-to-severe ophthalmopathy, Clinical Activity Score at least 3, NOSPECS at least 4, under 3 months' duration. PBMCs were collected from an approximately 10 ml volume of fresh peripheral blood. The sample comes from a study of T cells in Graves' hyperthyroidism and ophthalmopathy. Study findings and constraints: The model identified upcoming ophthalmopathy a median approximately seven months ahead of onset. In the blood, most expanded thyroid clonotypes above 0.001 appeared as well.

The origin of this receptor is a young man with Graves' ophthalmopathy. The sample consisted of blood. The chain carries TRBV18 and TRBJ1-2, with D unclear. CDR3 loop: CASSPAQGNYGYTF. CDR3 nucleotide sequence: TGTGCCAGCTCACCAGCCCAAGGGAACTATGGCTACACCTTC.